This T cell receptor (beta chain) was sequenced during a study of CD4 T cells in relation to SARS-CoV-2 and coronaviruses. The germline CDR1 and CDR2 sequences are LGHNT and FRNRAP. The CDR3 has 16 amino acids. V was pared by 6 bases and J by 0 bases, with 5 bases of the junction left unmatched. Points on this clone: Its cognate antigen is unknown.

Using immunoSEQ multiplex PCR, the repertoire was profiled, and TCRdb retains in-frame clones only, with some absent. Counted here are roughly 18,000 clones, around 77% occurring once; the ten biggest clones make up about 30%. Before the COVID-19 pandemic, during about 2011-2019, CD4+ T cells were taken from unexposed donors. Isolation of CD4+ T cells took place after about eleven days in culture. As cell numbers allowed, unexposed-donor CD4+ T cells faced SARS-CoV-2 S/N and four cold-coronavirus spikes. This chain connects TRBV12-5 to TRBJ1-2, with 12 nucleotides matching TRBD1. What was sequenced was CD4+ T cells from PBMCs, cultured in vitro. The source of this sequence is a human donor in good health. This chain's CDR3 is CASGWDRGLSNYGYTF. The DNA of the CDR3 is TGTGCTAGTGGCTGGGACAGGGGGCTGTCTAACTATGGCTACACCTTC.